The 3 T cell receptor beta chains presented below share a single source sample, sequenced in a study of patients and donors after allogeneic stem cell transplantation (dated by TCRdb to 2018 to 2020). The method was RT-PCR. The sample was run on a NextSeq 550. TCRdb reworked the public reads: Q25 trimming with fastp, MiXCR clone assembly, productive beta chains retained. Entries are consolidated by CDR3 protein sequence, retaining the most common genes and DNA. This sample comprises roughly 880,000 distinct CDR3 sequences, more than 15% of them detected only once. Around 6% of the sample belongs to the ten largest clones. Material: blood, either unsorted or a sorted T cell fraction (not recorded which). All receptors derive from a human donor who was either an allogeneic HSCT recipient or a stem cell or donor lymphocyte infusion donor (not recorded which). It is not recorded whose cells these are; they may come from a transplant donor.

This clonotype was picked up many times. The chain joins TRBV12-3 or TRBV12-4 to TRBJ1-1; 7 bases are shared with TRBD1. The CDR3 covers 14 residues. Trimming cost V 1 base and J 3 bases; bases outside gene matches: 2. The DNA of the CDR3 is TGTGCCAGCAGTTTAGAGGGGGCCCACACTGAAGCTTTCTTT. It encodes CASSLEGAHTEAFF.

This sequence joins TRBV30 and TRBJ2-7; D is undetermined. The CDR3 has 12 amino acids. V was shortened by 0 bases and J by 1 base, with 4 bases between the two germline ends. In germline, CDR1 is GTSNPN, CDR2 SVGIG (reference sequence). CDR3 DNA: TGTGCCTGGAGTGTTGGGTCCTACGAGCAGTACTTC. It codes for CAWSVGSYEQYF.

This clonotype was seen more than once but under ten times. This chain links TRBV20-1 with TRBJ2-7; 8 positions match TRBD2. Germline assignment: CDR1 DFQATT and CDR2 SNEGSKA (reference sequence). The ends lost 0 bases at V and 2 bases at J; junction bases unmatched: 3. This CDR3 spans 14 amino acids. The CDR3 nucleotides are TGCAGTGCTAGAGATCCGGGAGGGACCTACGAGCAGTACTTC. This encodes CSARDPGGTYEQYF.